The source of this T cell receptor (beta chain) is a study of OX40 agonist ivuxolimab in advanced cancers. Whole-study context: The study enrolled dose-escalation patients with hepatocellular carcinoma, melanoma, renal cell or head and neck cancer. Partial responses were achieved by three patients: one hepatocellular carcinoma, two cutaneous melanoma.

CDR1 and CDR2 (germline): ENHRY, SYGVKD. The CDR3 consists of 15 residues. With V trimmed by 2 bases and J by 6 bases, 5 bases remained unmatched. A note on this clone: What it binds is not known.

Overall study findings and caveats: At doses 0.1 to 3.0 mg/kg, CD4+ and CD8+ clones expanded. The antigen specificity of the peripheral T cells (those that were expanded) was not determined.

The table came from immunoSEQ multiplex PCR; TCRdb's copy has only in-frame clones and leaves some out. The sample gives around 67,000 clones, almost 85% of which show up once; about 8% is in the top ten. The origin of this receptor is an adult with an advanced solid tumor such as melanoma, head and neck, liver or kidney cancer. The specimen was CD4+ or CD8+ T cells sorted from blood, collected in a trial of the OX40 agonist ivuxolimab. The chain is built from TRBV10-3 and TRBJ1-2, with 11 bases identical to TRBD1. CDR3 coding DNA: TGTGCCATCAGTGAGCCGGGACAGGGGGTGGATGGCTACACCTTC. It translates to CAISEPGQGVDGYTF.